Included here is one TCR beta chain sequence, with context. It has no known antigen specificity. It has no much larger one-base neighbor in the sample; base qualities were not kept. Trimming takes 3 bases off V and 7 bases off J; junction bases not matched to a gene: 8. In the germline V gene (reference sequence), CDR1 corresponds to SGHKS and CDR2 to YYEKEE. Including the terminal cysteine and phenylalanine, the CDR3 comprises 15 residues. The CDR3 DNA has 45 bases and is translated from base 1. The library was made by the immunoSEQ multiplex PCR assay. The published analysis was carried out like this. Repertoires were summarized in terms of richness and clonality, and significantly expanded and contracted clones between pre- and post-therapy samples were identified. Sourced from immuneACCESS, this table was stored by TCRdb with only in-frame sequences that have V and J called. A share of the clones is absent; for the studies checked, an unresolved V gene accounts for under half, and the remainder has no known explanation. The DNA gave D and trimming, while V, J and clone size come from that table. This sample lists roughly 28,000 clones; about 75% were detected once. Roughly 18% of the sample goes to the ten largest clones.

This sample stems from a study of neoadjuvant nivolumab and ipilimumab in lung cancer (dated by TCRdb to about 2020). Study-wide context: In the NEOSTAR trial, nivolumab was administered intravenously at 3 mg/kg on days 1, 15 and 29, and the combination arm also received ipilimumab 1 mg/kg on day 1 only. The major pathologic response (MPR) rate in the intention-to-treat population in each study arm was designated as the primary trial endpoint. A total of roughly 42 patients with operable NSCLC were treated in the trial, with around 23 randomized to nivolumab monotherapy and about 21 randomized to nivolumab plus ipilimumab. TCR repertoires in pretherapy (baseline) peripheral blood were compared with TCR repertoires in tumors resected at surgery after neoadjuvant immune checkpoint blockade. Matched pretherapy and resected tumor pairs were analyzed from seven patients, of whom four had been treated with nivolumab and three with nivolumab plus ipilimumab.

The sample's time point label, decoded: at surgical resection after neoadjuvant nivolumab +/- ipilimumab. Samples were obtained from the phase 2 randomized NEOSTAR trial, in which neoadjuvant nivolumab or nivolumab plus ipilimumab followed by surgery was tested in operable NSCLC. Paper-wide results and their limitations: Richness in tumors resected after neoadjuvant therapy showed a positive correlation with pretherapy blood TCR richness (Spearman R = 0.82). From pretherapy to surgery, tumor T-cell richness and clonality went up in three of three dual-therapy tumors, versus only two of four nivolumab-treated tumors. TCR sequencing was performed in a small number of samples. Greater TCR richness and clonality were observed in resected tumors than in tumor-adjacent uninvolved lung, and increases were observed in more dual-therapy-treated tumors. There was no significant correlation between TCR clonality and pathologic tumor regression, and just a single major-pathologic-response sample was available for the clonality-regression analysis.

The material was tumor tissue, obtained after neoadjuvant nivolumab, alone or with ipilimumab, at or shortly before surgery. The source is an adult with non-small cell lung cancer. The rearranged segments are TRBV5-5 and TRBJ2-5; the central 11 bases match TRBD1. This receptor carries the CDR3 CASSSGTGGRGTQYF. In nucleotides, the sequence is TGTGCCAGCAGCTCCGGGACAGGGGGACGGGGGACCCAGTACTTC.